The rows below give T cell receptor beta chains drawn from one sample of a study of prognosis after radiotherapy for stage I lung cancer. TCRdb itself ran the multiplex PCR reads through MiXCR, one entry per CDR3 protein. The sample consists of about 14,000 distinct CDR3 sequences, around 54% of them appearing once. Material: PBMCs, obtained before or after stereotactic body radiation therapy (not recorded which). All receptors derive from a donor over 45 with non-small cell lung cancer. Each CDR3 is given with its conserved first and last residue. The D gene is left open where the match is weak. Where a row states a size, it is once, few, many or the class of an expanded clone; other rows omit it.

>NA|TRBJ2-5|NA|TRBV6-9
CASSSGAHQETQYF
TGTGCCAGCAGTTCAGGGGCCCACCAAGAGACCCAGTACTTC
>NA|TRBJ2-7|TRBD2|TRBV4-2
CTSSPTPPLASGGRYEQYF
TGTACCAGCAGCCCAACCCCCCCCCTTGCTAGCGGGGGACGCTACGAGCAGTACTTC
>NA|TRBJ2-2|NA|TRBV6-2/TRBV6-3
CASIYRVVAGELFF
TGTGCCAGCATTTACCGGGTGGTCGCCGGTGAGCTGTTTTTT
>NA|TRBJ1-5|NA|TRBV4-2
CASSQNRVSGQPQHF
TGTGCCAGCAGCCAAAACAGGGTTAGCGGGCAGCCCCAGCATTTT
>medium-sized|TRBJ1-3|NA|TRBV7-9
CASSLAGSGNTIYF
TGTGCCAGCAGCTTAGCAGGGTCTGGAAACACCATATATTTT
>NA|TRBJ2-7|NA|TRBV6-2/TRBV6-3
CASSPPHSEQYF
TGTGCCAGCAGTCCCCCCCATTCCGAGCAGTACTTC
>medium-sized|TRBJ2-7|NA|TRBV4-1
CASSLPTSPYEQYF
TGCGCCAGCAGCCTTCCGACGTCCCCCTACGAGCAGTACTTC
>NA|TRBJ2-1|NA|TRBV7-9
CASIVGGYNEQFF
TGTGCCAGCATAGTAGGGGGTTACAATGAGCAGTTCTTC
>medium-sized|TRBJ2-2|TRBD2|TRBV5-1
CASSFPSGMDTGELFF
TGCGCCAGCAGCTTTCCTAGCGGGATGGACACCGGGGAGCTGTTTTTT
>NA|TRBJ2-2|TRBD2|TRBV6-4
CASRRLAGFGELFF
TGTGCCAGCAGAAGACTAGCGGGATTCGGGGAGCTGTTTTTT
>NA|TRBJ2-1|NA|TRBV28
CASIFSSGLGEQFF
TGTGCCAGCATCTTCAGTTCGGGACTTGGCGAGCAGTTCTTC
>NA|TRBJ1-2|TRBD1|TRBV2
CASSGGQVTNYGYTF
TGTGCCAGCAGTGGGGGACAGGTGACTAACTATGGCTACACCTTC
>many|TRBJ2-3|TRBD1|TRBV29-1
CSVEGTGSDTQYF
TGCAGCGTTGAAGGGACAGGGTCAGATACGCAGTATTTT
>once|TRBJ2-1|NA|TRBV11-2
CASSLGGSLSGEQFF
TGTGCCAGCAGCTTAGGTGGGAGTTTATCTGGTGAGCAGTTCTTC
>NA|TRBJ1-1|NA|TRBV27
CASSRWPEGGTEAFF
TGTGCCAGCAGTCGATGGCCAGAAGGAGGGACTGAAGCTTTCTTT
>NA|TRBJ2-6|NA|TRBV6-1
CASSVMTVLGTGANVLTF
TGTGCCAGCAGTGTGATGACAGTGTTAGGAACTGGGGCCAACGTCCTGACTTTC
>NA|TRBJ1-2|TRBD1|TRBV11-2
CASSYPGQGDYYGYTF
TGTGCCAGCAGTTATCCGGGACAGGGGGATTACTATGGCTACACCTTC
>many|TRBJ2-1|TRBD2|TRBV29-1
CSVEDSVGLAGGQSYEQFF
TGCAGCGTTGAAGATTCGGTAGGACTAGCGGGAGGCCAGAGCTATGAGCAGTTCTTC
>many|TRBJ1-1|NA|TRBV4-3
CASSQGLWTEAFF
TGCGCCAGCAGCCAAGGTTTGTGGACTGAAGCTTTCTTT
>NA|TRBJ1-1|NA|TRBV6-2/TRBV6-3
CATKGPGTSTEAFF
TGTGCCACCAAGGGACCAGGGACGTCCACTGAAGCTTTCTTT